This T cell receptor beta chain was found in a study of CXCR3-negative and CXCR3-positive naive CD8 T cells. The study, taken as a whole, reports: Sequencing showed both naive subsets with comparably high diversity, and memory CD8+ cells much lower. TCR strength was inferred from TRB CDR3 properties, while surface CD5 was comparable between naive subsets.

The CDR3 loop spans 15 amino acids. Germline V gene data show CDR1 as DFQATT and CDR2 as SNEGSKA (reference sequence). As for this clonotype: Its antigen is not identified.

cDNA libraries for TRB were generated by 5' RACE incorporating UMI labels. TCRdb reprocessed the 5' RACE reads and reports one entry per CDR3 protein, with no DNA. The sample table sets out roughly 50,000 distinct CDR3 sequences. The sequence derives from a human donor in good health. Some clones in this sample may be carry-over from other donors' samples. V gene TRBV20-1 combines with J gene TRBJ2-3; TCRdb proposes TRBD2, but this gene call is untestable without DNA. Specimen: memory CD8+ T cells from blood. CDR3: CSAILLADSTDTQYF.